This T cell receptor (beta chain) is from a study of blood T cell repertoires in COVID-19. Turning to the study itself: The United States, Italy and Spain were the sources of the acute and convalescent COVID-19 samples. Nucleic acid was either cDNA or gDNA, and it came from T cells, B-cell-depleted T cells, or PBMCs.

The germline V and J ends were trimmed by 5 bases and 13 bases, with 15 bases remaining between them. The CDR3 extends over 13 amino acids. Germline CDR1 is MGHRA and CDR2 is YSYEKL. In the source study's methods: Researchers report that nucleated cell counts were estimated from reference gene primer amplification. Sequencing used immunoSEQ multiplex PCR; TCRdb keeps in-frame clones, though not all of them. From that table come the V and J calls and clone size; the DNA was used to work out D and trimming. This sample has roughly 180,000 clones, with 94% found just once. In Seattle, patients joined the study during active infection and were tracked longitudinally.

Sequenced input: peripheral blood. The source is a man aged 30 to 45 with COVID-19, enrolled during active disease. The chain links TRBV4-1 to TRBJ1-6; no clear D. The CDR3 sequence: CASSDLPGSPLHF. For the CDR3, the DNA is TGCGCCAGCAGCGATCTACCGGGTTCTCCCCTCCACTTT.